A single sample gave rise to the 16 T cell receptor beta chains below, sequenced in a study of shared clonotypes between healthy human individuals. Data came from immunoSEQ multiplex PCR; TCRdb stores just in-frame clones and leaves some out. The sample lists 600,000 to 750,000 clones, about two thirds occurring once. What was sequenced was memory CD4+ T cells sorted from blood. Subset noted: CD45RA-negative fraction. All receptors come from a woman in her twenties or thirties in good health.

V usage is TRBV7-3 and J usage is TRBJ2-1, with 9 nucleotides matching TRBD2. Trimming took 6 bases from V and 10 from J; bases not matched to a gene: 10. CDR3 length: 14 residues. CDR1 and CDR2 from the germline V gene are SGHTA and FQGTGA. CDR3 residues: CASSQSGLADEQFF. CDR3 DNA: TGTGCCAGCAGTCAATCGGGACTAGCCGACGAGCAGTTCTTC.

This chain connects TRBV5-1 to TRBJ2-6, with 10 bases fitting TRBD2. There are 19 residues in the CDR3. J was trimmed by 3 bases and V by 0 bases; bases with no gene match: 9. The germline V gene has CDR1 SGHRS and CDR2 YFSETQ. CDR3 sequence (DNA): TGCGCCAGCAGCTTGGAGCGAGCGGGAGGGTTCGGTGGGGCCAACGTCCTGACTTTC. This codes for CASSLERAGGFGGANVLTF.

J is TRBJ1-2 and V is TRBV27; 7 bases are shared with TRBD1. Germline assignment: CDR1 MNHEY and CDR2 SMNVEV (reference sequence). V lost 6 bases to trimming and J lost 4 bases; unmatched junction nucleotides: 5. The CDR3 totals 13 residues. CDR3: CASRPDRAYGYTF. The CDR3 coding sequence is TGTGCCAGCAGGCCCGACAGGGCCTATGGCTACACCTTC.

The chain employs TRBV16 and TRBJ2-2; a weak D match, TRBD1 (7 bases). The ends were cut back, 2 bases at V and 4 bases at J, with 11 bases in the middle. The CDR3 runs to 15 residues. Per germline, CDR1 KGHSY and CDR2 FQNENV. CDR3 coding DNA: TGTGCCAGCAGCCAACAGGGGGGAAGCACCGGGGAGCTGTTTTTT. Translating it yields CASSQQGGSTGELFF.

The rearrangement joins TRBV29-1 to TRBJ2-2, with D possibly TRBD1 on 6 matching bases. Germline V lookup: CDR1 SQVTM, CDR2 ANQGSEA. Trimming left V 5 bases short and J 3 bases short, with 13 bases between. The CDR3 is 14 amino acids. CDR3 DNA sequence: TGCAGCGTTCGGGCAGGGGTTGACACCGGGGAGCTGTTTTTT. Amino acid sequence: CSVRAGVDTGELFF.

The genes are TRBV5-4 and TRBJ1-3; D unclear. Trimming pared 6 bases from V and 0 bases from J, leaving 13 bases between. Germline CDR1 SGHNT, CDR2 YYREEE (reference sequence). The CDR3 has 15 amino acids. CDR3 DNA sequence: TGTGCCAGCACTGTGGGCGGAAACTCTGGAAACACCATATATTTT. Translation gives CASTVGGNSGNTIYF.

This clone was seen only a few times. The CDR3 coding sequence is TGTGCCAGCAGTGAAGCGACAGGGCGGTCTGGCTACACCTTC. Translated: CASSEATGRSGYTF. This chain joins TRBV6-1 and TRBJ1-2; 7 nucleotides align to TRBD1. CDR3 length: 14 residues. Germline lookup yields CDR1 MNHNS and CDR2 SASEGT. V trimming: 0 bases; J trimming: 7 bases; junction bases outside the gene matches: 5.

The chain has TRBV7-2 and TRBJ1-2; D is possibly TRBD1 (6 bases). The germline CDR1 and CDR2 sequences are SGHTA and FQGNSA. CDR3 size: 14 residues. V was shortened by 2 bases and J by 7 bases, with 14 bases between the two germline ends. The CDR3 is CASSLTTGYAGYTF. As DNA, the CDR3 is TGTGCCAGCAGCTTAACAACAGGGTACGCTGGCTACACCTTC.

The chain links TRBV7-9 to TRBJ1-4, with 8 bases that match TRBD1. Germline loops: CDR1 SEHNR, CDR2 FQNEAQ (reference sequence). The CDR3 is made up of 14 amino acids. V shed 7 bases and J 8 bases; nucleotides not matched to a gene: 9. CDR3 residues: CASNLGQGEEKLFF. The CDR3 coding sequence is TGTGCCAGCAACCTTGGACAGGGAGAAGAAAAACTGTTTTTT. The full variable domain, completed using reference TRBV7-9 and TRBJ1-4, is DTGVSQNPRHKITKRGQNVTFRCDPISEHNRLYWYRQTLGQGPEFLTYFQNEAQLEKSRLLSDRFSAERPKGSFSTLEIQRTEQGDSAMYLCASNLGQGEEKLFFGSGTQLSVL.

Regarding this clone: The sample carries other DNA sequences with the same CDR3. The rearrangement links TRBV29-1 to TRBJ1-5; D gene unclear. The CDR3 runs to 13 residues. Trimming stripped 4 bases from V and 1 base from J, with 8 bases between. Per germline, CDR1 SQVTM and CDR2 ANQGSEA. The CDR3 nucleotides are TGCAGCGTTGTCCCCGGGAGCAATCAGCCCCAGCATTTT. Its translation is CSVVPGSNQPQHF.

The chain employs TRBV6-5 and TRBJ2-7; maybe TRBD2 (5 bases). Germline CDR1 is MNHEY and CDR2 is SVGAGI. This CDR3 has 12 amino acids. Written as DNA, the CDR3 is TGTGTATCGGGGAAACAAAGCTACGAGCAGTACTTC. The encoded protein is CVSGKQSYEQYF.

The rearrangement links TRBV19 to TRBJ1-2, with 8 bases lining up with TRBD1. This CDR3 has 15 amino acids. Germline V CDR1 and CDR2: LNHDA, SQIVND (reference sequence). Trimming at V came to 5 bases and at J to 4 bases, leaving 9 bases not matched to a gene. CDR3 sequence (DNA): TGTGCCAGTAGTCCAGGGGACAGGCCTGGCTATGGCTACACCTTC. Its translation: CASSPGDRPGYGYTF.

The chain is built from TRBV23-1 and TRBJ2-3; D is uncertain. TRBV23-1 is an ORF for which the function is uncertain. With 6 bases removed from V and 3 bases from J, the gap between germline ends came to 13 bases. The CDR3 is 14 amino acids. The CDR3, as DNA: TGCGCCAGCAGCCGGTTCGTCAAGACAGATACGCAGTATTTT. Its translation is CASSRFVKTDTQYF.

This clone was seen more than once but under ten times. CDR3: CASSLLAGSLNEQFF. CDR3 in DNA: TGTGCCAGCAGCTTACTAGCGGGAAGCCTCAATGAGCAGTTCTTC. This rearrangement joins TRBV11-3 to TRBJ2-1; TRBD2 matches 9 bases. Germline CDR1 SGHNT, CDR2 YENEEA. The CDR3 has 15 residues. V trimming: 2 bases; J trimming: 6 bases; junction bases outside the gene matches: 5.

Here the CDR3 DNA reads TGCGCCAGCAGCTTGATCGCGGGAGCCAAAAACATTCAGTACTTC. This translates into CASSLIAGAKNIQYF. The V and J genes are TRBV5-1 and TRBJ2-4, with a weak D call TRBD2 (5 bases). The germline CDR1 and CDR2 sequences are SGHRS and YFSETQ. There are 15 residues in the CDR3. V was pared by 1 base and J by 0 bases, with 8 bases between.

The chain links TRBV10-1 to TRBJ2-7; a possible D gene is TRBD1 (5 bases). Germline lookup yields CDR1 WNHNN and CDR2 SYGVQD (reference sequence). The CDR3 is 14 residues long. V was shortened by 3 bases and J by 3 bases, with 12 bases between the two germline ends. In DNA, the CDR3 is TGCGCCAGCAGTGATGGACACATGAGCTACGAGCAGTACTTC. It is translated as CASSDGHMSYEQYF.